These 25 T cell receptor beta chains share one sample of origin, sequenced in a study of T cell repertoires in cytomegalovirus infection (dated by TCRdb to the late 2010s). The sequencer listed for this sample is Illumina HiSeq 1500. TCRdb trimmed public reads at Q25 via fastp, called clones via MiXCR and kept in-frame beta chains. Merged by CDR3 protein, the rows form single entries marked with the most common genes and DNA. The sample records roughly 720,000 distinct CDR3 sequences, 35% to 40% of which are singletons. The top ten constitute 2.5% to 3.5% of the sample. Specimen: PBMCs. The receptor set was obtained from a human donor in good health (CMV status not recorded). Some clones in this sample may be carry-over from other donors' samples.

This clonotype showed up just a few times. The CDR3 protein is CASSIQGQYSPLHF. The CDR3 nucleotides are TGTGCCAGTAGTATACAGGGGCAGTATTCACCCCTCCACTTT. This rearrangement joins TRBV19 to TRBJ1-6, with TRBD1 as a possible D gene (6 bases). CDR1 LNHDA and CDR2 SQIVND come from the germline V gene (reference sequence). The CDR3 sequence is 14 residues long. Between the trimmed V and J ends, which lost 2 bases and 8 bases, there was a span of 10 bases.

V gene TRBV20-1 combines with J gene TRBJ2-1, with D possibly matching TRBD2 (6 bases). V was clipped by 2 bases and J by 2 bases, with 13 bases between them. CDR3 size: 15 residues. Germline CDR1 DFQATT, CDR2 SNEGSKA (reference sequence). The DNA of the CDR3 is TGCAGTGCTAGAAGGGGTCGGACTACCTACAATGAGCAGTTCTTC. This encodes CSARRGRTTYNEQFF.

The V gene is TRBV6-5, the J gene TRBJ2-1; D call uncertain. The CDR3 runs 15 residues. Germline lookup yields CDR1 MNHEY and CDR2 SVGAGI. Trimming stripped 4 bases from V and 10 bases from J, with 20 bases between. The CDR3 here is CASSSDPIRVKEQFF. As DNA, the CDR3 is TGTGCCAGCAGTTCAGACCCCATCCGGGTCAAGGAGCAGTTCTTC.

The chain uses TRBV12-5 and TRBJ1-2; D remains ambiguous. The CDR3 has 13 amino acids. In germline, CDR1 is LGHNT, CDR2 FRNRAP. V gave up 5 bases and J gave up 3 bases, with 10 bases separating them. CDR3 sequence reads: CASGHQEDYGYTF. As DNA, the CDR3 is TGTGCTAGTGGTCATCAGGAAGACTATGGCTACACCTTC.

This sequence joins TRBV7-3 and TRBJ2-1, with a possible D match to TRBD1 (5 bases). V lost 1 base and J lost 8, with 9 bases in between. From germline, CDR1 is SGHTA and CDR2 FQGTGA. The CDR3 contains 13 residues. CDR3 coding DNA: TGTGCCAGCAGCTTAAATTCAGGGCATGAGCAGTTCTTC. Translated, it gives CASSLNSGHEQFF.

The V and J genes are TRBV28 and TRBJ2-7, with a possible D match to TRBD1 (6 bases). V was trimmed by 2 bases and J by 2 bases, leaving 13 bases between them. Germline CDR1 MDHEN, CDR2 SYDVKM. The CDR3 consists of 15 residues. The CDR3 protein is CASSLRWTDPYEQYF. The CDR3 DNA reads as TGTGCCAGCAGTTTACGTTGGACAGACCCCTACGAGCAGTACTTC. The complete variable domain, with remaining parts taken from reference TRBV28 and TRBJ2-7, reads DVKVTQSSRYLVKRTGEKVFLECVQDMDHENMFWYRQDPGLGLRLIYFSYDVKMKEKGDIPEGYSVSREKKERFSLILESASTNQTSMYLCASSLRWTDPYEQYFGPGTRLTVT.

This sequence joins TRBV20-1 and TRBJ2-1, with a tentative D call TRBD2 (6 bases). This CDR3 is built from 12 residues. Germline-derived CDR1 and CDR2 are DFQATT and SNEGSKA (reference sequence). V dropped 0 bases and J dropped 13 bases, with 13 bases sitting between them. CDR3 DNA: TGCAGTGCTAGAGACGGGTGGCGGGGACAGTTCTTC. Protein product: CSARDGWRGQFF.

This clonotype occurred many times. The chain uses TRBV7-2 and TRBJ2-1; 8 nucleotides match TRBD2. The CDR3 length is 12 residues. V lost 4 bases to trimming and J lost 14 bases; unmatched junction nucleotides: 7. Germline V gives CDR1 SGHTA, CDR2 FQGNSA. As DNA, the CDR3 is TGTGCCAGCAGCTCGAGCGGGGGCAGGGAGTTCTTC. It yields the protein CASSSSGGREFF.

This clonotype was picked up a small number of times. The rearrangement uses TRBV7-3 and TRBJ2-3, with a tentative D call TRBD2 (6 bases). The CDR3 is 14 amino acids. V lost 4 bases and J 10 bases, leaving 18 bases between the germline ends. CDR1 and CDR2 from the germline V gene are SGHTA and FQGTGA. The CDR3: CASSYSPVGTAQYF. CDR3 nucleotides: TGTGCCAGCAGCTACAGTCCAGTAGGGACTGCGCAGTATTTT.

This clonotype was observed a few times. The rearrangement joins TRBV7-2 to TRBJ1-2, with D unclear. Trimming removed 0 bases from V and 8 bases from J, with 16 bases in between. CDR3 length: 15 residues. Germline V gene lookup returns CDR1 SGHTA and CDR2 FQGNSA. The CDR3, as DNA: TGTGCCAGCAGCTTAGCCATCCAACCCCGTAACGGCTACACCTTC. Translation: CASSLAIQPRNGYTF.

This clonotype was seen a handful of times. The chain has TRBV4-1 and TRBJ2-7; the match to TRBD1 covers 7 bases. This CDR3 is built from 15 residues. Trimming at V came to 1 base and at J to 0 bases, leaving 3 bases not matched to a gene. In germline, CDR1 is MGHRA, CDR2 YSYEKL. This chain's CDR3 is CASSQVGTDSYEQYF. DNA for the CDR3: TGCGCCAGCAGCCAAGTAGGGACAGACTCCTACGAGCAGTACTTC.

The chain has TRBV7-6 and TRBJ2-7; TRBD2 is a possible D gene (5 bases). The ends were cut back, 5 bases at V and 7 bases at J, with 15 bases in the middle. Germline assignment: CDR1 SGHVS and CDR2 FNYEAQ. The CDR3 contains 13 residues. CDR3 bases: TGTGCCAGCAGCGGGGTTGCGGGCGGAGAGCAGTACTTC. It translates to CASSGVAGGEQYF. The full variable domain, with the rest looked up from reference TRBV7-6 and TRBJ2-7, is GAGVSQSPRYKVTKRGQDVALRCDPISGHVSLYWYRQALGQGPEFLTYFNYEAQQDKSGLPNDRFSAERPEGSISTLTIQRTEQRDSAMYRCASSGVAGGEQYFGPGTRLTVT.

This chain uses TRBV29-1 with TRBJ2-7, with 7 bases matching TRBD1. There are 12 residues in the CDR3. Germline lookup yields CDR1 SQVTM and CDR2 ANQGSEA. J lost 2 bases, V lost 6 bases, and 4 bases had no gene match. The CDR3 is CSVGQETYEQYF. For the CDR3, the DNA is TGCAGCGTCGGACAGGAGACCTACGAGCAGTACTTC.

There are a few counts of this clonotype. This chain links TRBV15 with TRBJ2-2; possible D gene TRBD2, 5 bases. Germline V CDR1 and CDR2: LNHNV, YYDKDF (reference sequence). The CDR3 consists of 16 residues. V lost 0 bases to trimming and J lost 5 bases, with 13 bases between them. CDR3 region: CATSRDRLAGTGELFF. As DNA, the CDR3 is TGTGCCACCAGCAGAGATCGGCTAGCTGGTACCGGGGAGCTGTTTTTT.

This clonotype was counted between two and nine times. The chain has TRBV24-1 and TRBJ2-2; 10 bases agree with TRBD2. The CDR3 runs 17 residues. The trim removed 3 bases at V and 3 bases at J, leaving 6 bases unmatched. From germline, CDR1 is KGHDR and CDR2 SFDVKD. CDR3 protein: CATSDTLAGADTGELFF. The CDR3 bases are TGTGCCACCAGTGATACTCTAGCGGGAGCAGACACCGGGGAGCTGTTTTTT.

In its sample, this clonotype was seen many times. The chain couples TRBV7-8 to TRBJ2-3; 8 bases match TRBD2. Germline CDR1 and CDR2: SGHVS and FQNEAQ. This CDR3 has 19 amino acids. V lost 0 bases to trimming and J lost 0 bases; unmatched junction nucleotides: 11. The CDR3: CASSLATSGTLASTDTQYF. DNA of the CDR3: TGTGCCAGCAGCTTAGCAACTAGCGGTACACTTGCTAGCACAGATACGCAGTATTTT.

This clonotype was detected only once. The chain joins TRBV19 to TRBJ2-7; 9 bases fit TRBD1. J lost 2 bases, V lost 5 bases, and 7 bases had no gene match. The CDR3 spans 15 residues. Germline V CDR1 and CDR2: LNHDA, SQIVND (reference sequence). The CDR3 DNA reads TGTGCCAGTAGTGCCGGGACAGGGCCTACCTACGAGCAGTACTTC. Translating it yields CASSAGTGPTYEQYF. Together with reference TRBV19 and TRBJ2-7, the CDR3 gives the full variable domain: DGGITQSPKYLFRKEGQNVTLSCEQNLNHDAMYWYRQDPGQGLRLIYYSQIVNDFQKGDIAEGYSVSREKKESFPLTVTSAQKNPTAFYLCASSAGTGPTYEQYFGPGTRLTVT.

This chain links TRBV5-5 with TRBJ2-1, with a weak D call TRBD2 (6 bases). V shed 1 base and J shed 6 bases, with 14 bases lying between them. CDR1 is SGHKS, CDR2 YYEKEE, per germline (reference sequence). There are 15 residues in the CDR3. CDR3 sequence reads: CASSLLSGVPNEQFF. As DNA, the CDR3 is TGTGCCAGCAGCTTGTTGTCGGGAGTACCCAATGAGCAGTTCTTC.

CDR3 DNA sequence: TGTGCCATCCAGGGAACGAACACTGAAGCTTTCTTT. This translates into CAIQGTNTEAFF. This chain links TRBV28 with TRBJ1-1; a weak D match, TRBD1 (5 bases). The CDR3 length is 12 residues. V was trimmed by 10 bases and J by 1 base, leaving 10 bases between them. Germline V CDR1 and CDR2: MDHEN, SYDVKM.

A few counts support this clonotype. J is TRBJ1-2 and V is TRBV19, with 8 bases identical to TRBD1. Trimming at V came to 5 bases and at J to 6 bases, leaving 8 bases not matched to a gene. The germline V gene encodes CDR1 LNHDA and CDR2 SQIVND (reference sequence). The CDR3 spans 14 residues. The CDR3 sequence is CASSPGDRRHGYTF. Written as DNA, the CDR3 is TGTGCCAGTAGTCCGGGGGACAGGCGACATGGCTACACCTTC.

This clonotype was seen a few times. The gene calls are TRBV12-3 or TRBV12-4 and TRBJ2-2; D is unresolved. CDR3 length: 13 residues. V lost 1 base to trimming and J lost 4 bases, with 4 bases between them. The chain's CDR3 is CASSLGVTGELFF. As DNA, the CDR3 is TGTGCCAGCAGTTTAGGGGTCACCGGGGAGCTGTTTTTT.

The CDR3 sequence is CSVDEGVAETQYF. CDR3 DNA: TGCAGCGTTGACGAAGGGGTCGCGGAGACCCAGTACTTC. The rearrangement joins TRBV29-1 to TRBJ2-5; D may be TRBD1 (5 bases). Trimming removed 3 bases at V and 5 bases at J, with 13 bases between. The CDR3 totals 13 residues. Germline CDR1 is SQVTM and CDR2 is ANQGSEA.

Only a few counts were recorded for this clonotype. The chain couples TRBV12-3 or TRBV12-4 to TRBJ2-5; 10 nucleotides agree with TRBD2. This CDR3 comprises 20 residues. The trim removed 6 bases at V and 5 bases at J, leaving 24 bases unmatched. The CDR3 reads CASSPLIGVTGTSDRETQYF. The DNA for the CDR3 is TGTGCCAGCAGCCCACTCATAGGGGTAACCGGGACTAGCGACCGGGAGACCCAGTACTTC.

This rearrangement joins TRBV13 to TRBJ1-1; D gene ambiguous. V shed 5 bases and J shed 6 bases, with 10 bases lying between them. The germline V gene has CDR1 PRHDT and CDR2 FYEKMQ (reference sequence). This CDR3 comprises 12 residues. As DNA, the CDR3 is TGTGCCAGCAGCCTCATGGTGGCTGAAGCTTTCTTT. As protein: CASSLMVAEAFF. The complete variable domain, with remaining parts taken from reference TRBV13 and TRBJ1-1, reads AAGVIQSPRHLIKEKRETATLKCYPIPRHDTVYWYQQGPGQDPQFLISFYEKMQSDKGSIPDRFSAQQFSDYHSELNMSSLELGDSALYFCASSLMVAEAFFGQGTRLTVV.

V and J are TRBV6-6 and TRBJ2-4, with D hard to call. Germline values: CDR1 MNHNY, CDR2 SVGAGI (reference sequence). V was shortened by 6 bases and J by 0 bases, with 12 bases between the two germline ends. The CDR3 has 15 residues. The CDR3 loop is CASSKTTVAKNIQYF. Here the CDR3 DNA reads TGTGCCAGCAGCAAGACCACTGTAGCCAAAAACATTCAGTACTTC.